The 26 T cell receptor beta chains below come from one sample, sequenced in a study of shared clonotypes between healthy human individuals (dated by TCRdb to 2018 to 2021). Library preparation used the immunoSEQ multiplex PCR assay. The immuneACCESS repertoire file appears here via TCRdb, limited to in-frame rearrangements. These files lack a portion of the clones; in checked studies, under half of the deficit traces to unresolved V genes, and the cause of the others is not known. For this sample there are 600,000 or so clones; roughly 98% appear just once. Together, the top ten hold 0.3% of the sample. For the CD8 naive samples, CD45RO-negative cells were positively selected for CCR7, yielding a CD45RA+CCR7+ population from which TemRA cells were excluded. The source material was naive CD8+ T cells sorted from blood. In the paper's terms, the cell subset or site label means: CD45RA+CCR7+. Source of these receptors: a man aged 25-45 years in good health.

This clone was recorded only once. This rearrangement joins TRBV18 to TRBJ2-7, with 8 bases that match TRBD1. The CDR3 totals 14 residues. In germline, CDR1 is KGHSH, CDR2 LQKENI. The J segment lost 3 bases and the V segment lost 6 bases, leaving 7 bases of the junction unmatched. In DNA, the CDR3 is TGTGCCAGCTCTCACAAGGGACAGGACTACGAGCAGTACTTC. Protein: CASSHKGQDYEQYF. The full variable domain, completed using reference TRBV18 and TRBJ2-7, is NAGVMQNPRHLVRRRGQEARLRCSPMKGHSHVYWYRQLPEEGLKFMVYLQKENIIDESGMPKERFSAEFPKEGPSILRIQQVVRGDSAAYFCASSHKGQDYEQYFGPGTRLTVT.

V is TRBV6-1 and J is TRBJ2-3; 8 positions match TRBD2. This CDR3 comprises 19 residues. J was trimmed by 3 bases and V by 2 bases; bases with no gene match: 16. Germline V CDR1 and CDR2: MNHNS, SASEGT. CDR3 sequence: CASSEHPRRLAPITDTQYF. Here the CDR3 DNA reads TGTGCCAGCAGTGAACACCCTCGCAGACTAGCGCCAATAACAGATACGCAGTATTTT.

Concerning this clone: This specimen includes other DNA sequences encoding the same CDR3. The chain recombines TRBV28 with TRBJ2-7; 7 positions agree with TRBD2. V lost 2 bases to trimming and J lost 0 bases; unmatched junction nucleotides: 1. Per the germline V gene, CDR1 is MDHEN and CDR2 is SYDVKM. CDR3 size: 14 residues. The CDR3 spells CASSLLADSYEQYF. The CDR3 nucleotides are TGTGCCAGCAGTTTACTAGCGGACTCCTACGAGCAGTACTTC.

This clone appeared once. The V and J genes are TRBV7-8 and TRBJ2-1; a weak D match, TRBD1 (5 bases). Germline CDR1 is SGHVS and CDR2 is FQNEAQ. There are 14 residues in the CDR3. The V end was cut by 5 bases, the J end by 7 bases, with 15 bases between. CDR3 protein: CASSPRPGANEQFF. The DNA of the CDR3 is TGTGCCAGCAGCCCCCGACCTGGGGCTAATGAGCAGTTCTTC. The full variable domain, with the rest looked up from reference TRBV7-8 and TRBJ2-1, is GAGVSQSPRYKVAKRGQDVALRCDPISGHVSLFWYQQALGQGPEFLTYFQNEAQLDKSGLPSDRFFAERPEGSVSTLKIQRTQQEDSAVYLCASSPRPGANEQFFGPGTRLTVL.

This clone has a single count. The V gene is TRBV15, the J gene TRBJ2-6, with a tentative D call TRBD2 (5 bases). The germline gives CDR1 LNHNV, CDR2 YYDKDF (reference sequence). Trimming left V 6 bases short and J 3 bases short, with 9 bases between. This CDR3 comprises 14 residues. CDR3 bases: TGTGCCACCAGGGACGGGGTTGGGGCCAACGTCCTGACTTTC. It encodes CATRDGVGANVLTF.

The CDR3 loop reads CASSGGQGGSEQYF. The CDR3 nucleotides read TGTGCCAGCAGCGGGGGACAGGGCGGAAGCGAGCAGTACTTC. The chain employs TRBV9 and TRBJ2-7; 9 nucleotides align to TRBD1. The CDR3 loop spans 14 amino acids. Germline lookup yields CDR1 SGDLS and CDR2 YYNGEE. The ends lost 3 bases at V and 6 bases at J; junction bases unmatched: 7.

The chain couples TRBV7-9 to TRBJ2-7; D not certain. The CDR3 has 11 amino acids. V was shortened by 5 bases and J by 5 bases, with 7 bases between the two germline ends. Germline V gene sequence: CDR1 SEHNR, CDR2 FQNEAQ (reference sequence). CDR3 sequence: CASSHGNEQYF. CDR3 in DNA: TGTGCCAGCAGCCATGGGAACGAGCAGTACTTC.

CDR3 sequence (DNA): TGTGCCAGCAGCAGCCAGCACATATCCTACGAGCAGTACTTC. Residues: CASSSQHISYEQYF. The rearrangement joins TRBV7-9 to TRBJ2-7; D is ambiguous. In germline, CDR1 is SEHNR, CDR2 FQNEAQ (reference sequence). The V end was cut by 5 bases, the J end by 1 base, with 12 bases between. This CDR3 has 14 amino acids.

The V gene is TRBV7-9, the J gene TRBJ1-2, with 9 bases aligning to TRBD1. The V gene's germline CDR1 is SEHNR and CDR2 FQNEAQ (reference sequence). There are 14 residues in the CDR3. The ends lost 3 bases at V and 8 bases at J; junction bases unmatched: 7. CDR3: CASSFPGQGGGYTF. The CDR3 DNA reads TGTGCCAGCAGCTTCCCGGGACAGGGTGGAGGCTACACCTTC.

The J gene is TRBJ1-2, the V gene TRBV27; D uncertain. The CDR3 is made up of 15 amino acids. V was shortened by 2 bases and J by 3 bases, with 13 bases between the two germline ends. Germline V gene sequence: CDR1 MNHEY, CDR2 SMNVEV (reference sequence). CDR3 loop: CASSLDRQNYYGYTF. In DNA, the CDR3 is TGTGCCAGCAGTTTAGACCGGCAAAACTACTATGGCTACACCTTC.

V is TRBV27 and J is TRBJ2-7, with 10 bases fitting TRBD2. There are 16 residues in the CDR3. V was clipped by 4 bases and J by 3 bases; unmatched bases: 9. Germline lookup yields CDR1 MNHEY and CDR2 SMNVEV (reference sequence). CDR3 nucleotide sequence: TGTGCCAGCAGTTCCCCTCAGCGGGAGGGTTTCTACGAGCAGTACTTC. Its translation: CASSSPQREGFYEQYF.

V gene TRBV5-6 combines with J gene TRBJ2-7, with 10 nucleotides matching TRBD2. V was clipped by 4 bases and J by 1 base; unmatched bases: 8. The CDR3 consists of 16 residues. Germline V lookup: CDR1 SGHDT, CDR2 YYEEEE. The CDR3 region has the DNA TGTGCCAGCAGCCCGGCCGGGACTAGCGTTTCCTACGAGCAGTACTTC. Amino acid sequence: CASSPAGTSVSYEQYF.

The chain joins TRBV5-1 to TRBJ2-3, with 10 nucleotides matching TRBD2. After removal of 3 bases from V and 3 bases from J, the junction contained 13 bases not matched to a gene. The germline V gene encodes CDR1 SGHRS and CDR2 YFSETQ. The CDR3 consists of 18 residues. CDR3 region: CASSYSLSAGGKTDTQYF. The CDR3 nucleotides read TGCGCCAGCAGCTACTCCCTATCAGCGGGAGGGAAAACAGATACGCAGTATTTT. Combining the CDR3 with reference TRBV5-1 and TRBJ2-3 gives the whole variable domain KAGVTQTPRYLIKTRGQQVTLSCSPISGHRSVSWYQQTPGQGLQFLFEYFSETQRNKGNFPGRFSGRQFSNSRSEMNVSTLELGDSALYLCASSYSLSAGGKTDTQYFGPGTRLTVL.

V gene TRBV6-6 combines with J gene TRBJ1-5, with D unclear. The V end was cut by 5 bases, the J end by 1 base, with 12 bases between. The length of the CDR3 is 15 residues. CDR1 and CDR2 (germline): MNHNY, SVGAGI (reference sequence). CDR3 loop: CASSPLHGSNQPQHF. As DNA, the CDR3 is TGTGCCAGCAGTCCCCTTCACGGCAGCAATCAGCCCCAGCATTTT.

For this clone: Other nucleotide sequences from this sample produce the same CDR3. The V call is TRBV5-1, the J call TRBJ2-7; 8 bases are a match to TRBD1. The CDR3 runs to 14 residues. Germline V gives CDR1 SGHRS, CDR2 YFSETQ. J lost 2 bases, V lost 2 bases, and 3 bases had no gene match. DNA of the CDR3: TGCGCCAGCAGCTTAGGGACAGGTACCTACGAGCAGTACTTC. Protein: CASSLGTGTYEQYF.

This clone appeared once. The chain recombines TRBV5-1 with TRBJ2-7; D gene unclear. Germline V lookup: CDR1 SGHRS, CDR2 YFSETQ. CDR3 size: 13 residues. The V end lost 0 bases, the J end lost 2 bases, and 6 bases lay between the germline ends. Here the CDR3 DNA reads TGCGCCAGCAGCTTGGTGTCAGCCTACGAGCAGTACTTC. Protein: CASSLVSAYEQYF.

The chain links TRBV7-9 to TRBJ2-3; TRBD1 might be the D (5 bases). The CDR3 totals 14 residues. The germline V gene encodes CDR1 SEHNR and CDR2 FQNEAQ (reference sequence). Between the trimmed V and J ends, which lost 8 bases and 6 bases, there was a span of 18 bases. The CDR3 sequence is CASEVPQGRDTQYF. The CDR3 DNA reads TGTGCCAGCGAAGTCCCGCAGGGTCGGGATACGCAGTATTTT. Looking up the rest from reference TRBV7-9 and TRBJ2-3 gives the full variable domain: DTGVSQNPRHKITKRGQNVTFRCDPISEHNRLYWYRQTLGQGPEFLTYFQNEAQLEKSRLLSDRFSAERPKGSFSTLEIQRTEQGDSAMYLCASEVPQGRDTQYFGPGTRLTVL.

The rearrangement uses TRBV6-5 and TRBJ2-1; the D gene is possibly TRBD1 (5 bases). The germline gives CDR1 MNHEY, CDR2 SVGAGI. Trimming stripped 6 bases from V and 2 bases from J, with 11 bases between. This CDR3 has 14 residues. The CDR3 DNA sequence: TGTGCCAGCAGCGACCAGGGCCCCTACAATGAGCAGTTCTTC. Protein product: CASSDQGPYNEQFF.

The rearrangement uses TRBV7-9 and TRBJ2-3; D may be TRBD2 (5 bases). This CDR3 is built from 19 residues. Trimming left V 5 bases short and J 5 bases short, with 29 bases between. The V gene's germline CDR1 is SEHNR and CDR2 FQNEAQ (reference sequence). The CDR3 DNA reads TGTGCCAGCAGCCGTGAATACGGGGATCCAGGCACAATTAAAGATACGCAGTATTTT. It translates to CASSREYGDPGTIKDTQYF.

The rearrangement links TRBV9 to TRBJ2-7; maybe TRBD2 (6 bases). Trimming shortened V by 0 bases and J by 3 bases, and 13 bases separated the two germline ends. Germline V lookup: CDR1 SGDLS, CDR2 YYNGEE. This CDR3 comprises 15 residues. CDR3 DNA sequence: TGTGCCAGCAGCGTAGGAAGGACTAATCTCTACGAGCAGTACTTC. It translates to CASSVGRTNLYEQYF.

The CDR3 nucleotides are TGTGCCAGCAGCCCCCGGACTAGCGGAACCTACAATGAGCAGTTCTTC. It is translated as CASSPRTSGTYNEQFF. V gene TRBV9 combines with J gene TRBJ2-1; 10 bases are shared with TRBD2. Germline V gene data show CDR1 as SGDLS and CDR2 as YYNGEE. The CDR3 runs 16 residues. V lost 4 bases to trimming and J lost 2 bases; unmatched junction nucleotides: 6.

This chain links TRBV10-2 with TRBJ2-7; D unclear. Looked up from germline, CDR1 is WSHSY and CDR2 is SAAADI. This CDR3 is built from 11 residues. Between the trimmed V and J ends, which lost 8 bases and 0 bases, there was a span of 5 bases. The CDR3 DNA follows: TGCGCCAGCGGGGACTCCTACGAGCAGTACTTC. Its protein product is CASGDSYEQYF.

This rearrangement joins TRBV25-1 to TRBJ1-2; no reliable D call. The CDR3 sequence is 14 residues long. The germline CDR1 and CDR2 sequences are MGHDK and SYGVNS. Trimming took off 1 base at V and 6 bases at J, with 12 bases between the two ends. CDR3 residues: CASSELADVHGYTF. The CDR3 nucleotides read TGTGCCAGCAGTGAATTGGCGGACGTTCATGGCTACACCTTC.

The table lists this clone with a count of one. The chain uses TRBV5-1 and TRBJ2-3; TRBD2 agrees at 7 bases. Trimming at V came to 2 bases and at J to 4 bases, leaving 10 bases not matched to a gene. Germline V gene data show CDR1 as SGHRS and CDR2 as YFSETQ. There are 16 residues in the CDR3. CDR3 DNA: TGCGCCAGCAGCTTAGAGGCGGGAGAGGTGTCAGATACGCAGTATTTT. This gives the protein CASSLEAGEVSDTQYF.

This chain links TRBV15 with TRBJ2-5; D is possibly TRBD2 (5 bases). Per germline, CDR1 LNHNV and CDR2 YYDKDF (reference sequence). The CDR3 is made up of 16 amino acids. V was shortened by 5 bases and J by 3 bases, with 19 bases between the two germline ends. The CDR3 region is CATSEKTIVEKETQYF. In DNA form, the CDR3 reads TGTGCCACCAGCGAGAAGACTATAGTTGAGAAAGAGACCCAGTACTTC.

This rearrangement joins TRBV11-1 to TRBJ2-7, with D possibly matching TRBD1 (5 bases). The germline V and J ends were trimmed by 2 bases and 6 bases, with 8 bases remaining between them. CDR3 size: 12 residues. Germline V gene data show CDR1 as SGHAT and CDR2 as FQDESV (reference sequence). This CDR3 reads CASSLFQGEQYF. The CDR3 DNA is TGTGCCAGCAGCTTATTCCAGGGCGAGCAGTACTTC.